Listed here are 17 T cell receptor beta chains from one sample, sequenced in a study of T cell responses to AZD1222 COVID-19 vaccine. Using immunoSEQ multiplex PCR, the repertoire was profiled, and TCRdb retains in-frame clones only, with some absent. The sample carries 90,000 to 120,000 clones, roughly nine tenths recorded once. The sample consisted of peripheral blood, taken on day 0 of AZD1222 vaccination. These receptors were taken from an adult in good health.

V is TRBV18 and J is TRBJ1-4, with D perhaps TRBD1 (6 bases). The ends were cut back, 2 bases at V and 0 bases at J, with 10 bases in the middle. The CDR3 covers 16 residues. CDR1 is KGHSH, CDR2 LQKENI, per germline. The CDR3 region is CASSPRGIATNEKLFF. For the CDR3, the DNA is TGTGCCAGCTCACCAAGGGGGATTGCAACTAATGAAAAACTGTTTTTT. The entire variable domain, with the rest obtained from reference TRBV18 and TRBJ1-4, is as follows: NAGVMQNPRHLVRRRGQEARLRCSPMKGHSHVYWYRQLPEEGLKFMVYLQKENIIDESGMPKERFSAEFPKEGPSILRIQQVVRGDSAAYFCASSPRGIATNEKLFFGSGTQLSVL.

The CDR3 is CASSLRLSLDTQYF. The CDR3, as DNA: TGCGCCAGCAGCTTACGACTAAGCCTAGATACGCAGTATTTT. This chain joins TRBV5-1 and TRBJ2-3; possible D gene TRBD2, 5 bases. Germline lookup yields CDR1 SGHRS and CDR2 YFSETQ. This CDR3 has 14 amino acids. Trimming removed 2 bases at V and 5 bases at J, with 12 bases between.

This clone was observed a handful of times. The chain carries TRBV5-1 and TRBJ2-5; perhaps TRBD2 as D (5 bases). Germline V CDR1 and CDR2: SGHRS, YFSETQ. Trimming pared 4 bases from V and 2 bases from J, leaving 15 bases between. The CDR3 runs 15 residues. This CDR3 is CASSTGRQAQETQYF. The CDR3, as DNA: TGCGCCAGCAGCACGGGAAGGCAAGCACAAGAGACCCAGTACTTC.

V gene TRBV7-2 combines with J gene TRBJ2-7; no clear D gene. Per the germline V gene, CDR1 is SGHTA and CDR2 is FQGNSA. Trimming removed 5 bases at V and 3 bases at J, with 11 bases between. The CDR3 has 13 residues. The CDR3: CASSANRYYEQYF. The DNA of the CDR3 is TGTGCCAGCAGCGCAAACAGATACTACGAGCAGTACTTC.

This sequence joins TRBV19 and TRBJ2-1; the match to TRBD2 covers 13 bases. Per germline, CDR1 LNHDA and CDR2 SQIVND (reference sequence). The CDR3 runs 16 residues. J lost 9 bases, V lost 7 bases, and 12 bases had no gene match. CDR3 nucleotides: TGTGCCAGTAATCCCCGGACTAGCGGGAGTTTGGGTGAGCAGTTCTTC. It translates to CASNPRTSGSLGEQFF.

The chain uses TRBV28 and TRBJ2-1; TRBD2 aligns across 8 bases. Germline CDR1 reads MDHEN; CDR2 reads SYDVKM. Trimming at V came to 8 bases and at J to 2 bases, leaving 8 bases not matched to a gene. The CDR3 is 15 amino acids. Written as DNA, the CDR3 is TGTGCCAGCGGATTAAGCGGGGGCACCTACAATGAGCAGTTCTTC. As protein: CASGLSGGTYNEQFF.

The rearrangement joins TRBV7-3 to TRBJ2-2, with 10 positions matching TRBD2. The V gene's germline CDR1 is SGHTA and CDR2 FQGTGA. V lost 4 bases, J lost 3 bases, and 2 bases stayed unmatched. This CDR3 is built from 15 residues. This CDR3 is CASSSLAGDTGELFF. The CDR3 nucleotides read TGTGCCAGCAGCTCGCTAGCGGGAGACACCGGGGAGCTGTTTTTT.

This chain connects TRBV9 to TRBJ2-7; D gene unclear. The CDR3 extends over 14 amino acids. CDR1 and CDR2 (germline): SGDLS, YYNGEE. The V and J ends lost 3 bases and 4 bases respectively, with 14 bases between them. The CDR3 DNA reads TGTGCCAGCAGCGCCCTGAATGGACCTTACGAGCAGTACTTC. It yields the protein CASSALNGPYEQYF.

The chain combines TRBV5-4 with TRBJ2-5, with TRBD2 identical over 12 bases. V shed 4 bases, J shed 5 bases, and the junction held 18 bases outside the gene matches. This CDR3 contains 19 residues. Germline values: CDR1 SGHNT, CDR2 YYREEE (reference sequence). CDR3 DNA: TGTGCCAGCAGCCCCGCCACCCGAGGGGCTAGCGGGAGGGCGGAGACCCAGTACTTC. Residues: CASSPATRGASGRAETQYF.

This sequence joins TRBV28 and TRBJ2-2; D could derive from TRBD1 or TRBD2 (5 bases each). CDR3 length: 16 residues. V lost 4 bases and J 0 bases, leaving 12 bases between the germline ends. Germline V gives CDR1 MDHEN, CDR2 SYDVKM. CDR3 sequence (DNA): TGTGCCAGCAGTTCGACCGGGACGGCGAACACCGGGGAGCTGTTTTTT. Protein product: CASSSTGTANTGELFF.

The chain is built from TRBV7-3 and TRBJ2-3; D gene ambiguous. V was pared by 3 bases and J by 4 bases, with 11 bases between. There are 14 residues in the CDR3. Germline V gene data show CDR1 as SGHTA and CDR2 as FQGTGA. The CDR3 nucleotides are TGTGCCAGCAGCTTGGGCCCCCCCCCAGATACGCAGTATTTT. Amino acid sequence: CASSLGPPPDTQYF.

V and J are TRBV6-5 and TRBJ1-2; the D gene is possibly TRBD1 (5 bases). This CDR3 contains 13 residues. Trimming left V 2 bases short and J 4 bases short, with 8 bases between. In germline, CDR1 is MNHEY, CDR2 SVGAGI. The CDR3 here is CASSYPGGYGYTF. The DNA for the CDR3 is TGTGCCAGCAGTTACCCTGGGGGCTATGGCTACACCTTC.

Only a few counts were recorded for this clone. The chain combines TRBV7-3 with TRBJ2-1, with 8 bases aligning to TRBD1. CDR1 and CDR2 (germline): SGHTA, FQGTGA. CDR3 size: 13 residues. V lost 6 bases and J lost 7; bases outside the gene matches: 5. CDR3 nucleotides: TGTGCCAGCAGGCTAACAGGGGGGAATGAGCAGTTCTTC. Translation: CASRLTGGNEQFF.

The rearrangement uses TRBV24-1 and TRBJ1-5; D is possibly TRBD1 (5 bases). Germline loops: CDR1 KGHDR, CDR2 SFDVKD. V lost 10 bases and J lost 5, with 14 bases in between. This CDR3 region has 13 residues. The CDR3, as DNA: TGTGCCACTGGGGGGACGGGAGATCAGCCCCAGCATTTT. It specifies CATGGTGDQPQHF.

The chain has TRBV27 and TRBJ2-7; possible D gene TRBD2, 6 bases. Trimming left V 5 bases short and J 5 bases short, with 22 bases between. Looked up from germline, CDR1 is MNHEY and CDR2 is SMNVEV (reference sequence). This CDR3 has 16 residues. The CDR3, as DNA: TGTGCCAGCAGTACCGCTTCCGGGAGACCCCCTAACGAGCAGTACTTC. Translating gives CASSTASGRPPNEQYF.

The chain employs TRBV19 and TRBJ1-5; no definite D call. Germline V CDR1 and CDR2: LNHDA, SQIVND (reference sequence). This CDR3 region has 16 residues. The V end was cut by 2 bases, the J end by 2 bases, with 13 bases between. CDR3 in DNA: TGTGCCAGTAGTATAAATGGTAACGGCGGCAATCAGCCCCAGCATTTT. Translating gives CASSINGNGGNQPQHF.

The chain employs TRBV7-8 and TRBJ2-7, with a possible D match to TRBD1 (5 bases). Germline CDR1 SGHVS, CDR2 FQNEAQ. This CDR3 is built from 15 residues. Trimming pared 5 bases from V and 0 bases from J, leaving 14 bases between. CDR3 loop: CASSPRRQSSYEQYF. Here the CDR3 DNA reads TGTGCCAGCAGCCCCCGCCGACAGAGCTCCTACGAGCAGTACTTC.